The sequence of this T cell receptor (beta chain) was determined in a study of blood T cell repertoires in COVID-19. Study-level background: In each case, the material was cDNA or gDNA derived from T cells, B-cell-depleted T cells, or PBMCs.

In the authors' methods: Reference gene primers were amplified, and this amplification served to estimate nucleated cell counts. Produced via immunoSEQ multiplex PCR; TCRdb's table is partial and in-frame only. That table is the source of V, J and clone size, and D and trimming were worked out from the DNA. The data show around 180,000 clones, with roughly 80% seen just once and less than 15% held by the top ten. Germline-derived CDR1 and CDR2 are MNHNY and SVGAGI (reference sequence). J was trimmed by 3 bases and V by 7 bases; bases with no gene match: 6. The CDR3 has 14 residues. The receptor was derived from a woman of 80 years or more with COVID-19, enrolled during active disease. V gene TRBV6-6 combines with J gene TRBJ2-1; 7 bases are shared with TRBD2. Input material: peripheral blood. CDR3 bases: TGTGCCAGCATGCCGGGAGGAAACTACAATGAGCAGTTCTTC. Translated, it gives CASMPGGNYNEQFF.